These 15 T cell receptor beta chains were all obtained from the same sample, sequenced in a study of response to subunit inactivated influenza vaccine. MiXCR, run by TCRdb on the RT-PCR reads, gives a single entry per CDR3 protein. The sample has 560,000 or so distinct CDR3 sequences, approximately 7.6% seen once. The starting material was PBMCs from blood, obtained roughly 24 months after vaccination. Every receptor here comes from a man aged 50-75 years who received an inactivated influenza vaccine.

This clonotype turned up a few times. The V gene is TRBV7-9, the J gene TRBJ1-1; weak D call: TRBD1 (6 bases). CDR3 length: 14 residues. Trimming left V 6 bases short and J 2 bases short, with 13 bases between. Germline CDR1 SEHNR, CDR2 FQNEAQ (reference sequence). The CDR3 is CASRPRGGNTEAFF. The DNA of the CDR3 is TGTGCCAGCAGACCCAGGGGAGGTAACACTGAAGCTTTCTTT.

The V call is TRBV18, the J call TRBJ2-5; the D is unclear. Trimming took 1 base from V and 5 from J, leaving 11 bases between them. Germline values: CDR1 KGHSH, CDR2 LQKENI. The CDR3 is 14 residues long. The CDR3 region is CASSPLPSIETQYF. The CDR3 DNA follows: TGTGCCAGCTCACCACTTCCAAGCATCGAGACCCAGTACTTC.

This clonotype was observed at least ten times. The chain couples TRBV4-3 to TRBJ1-2; 7 nucleotides align to TRBD1. The ends lost 1 base at V and 10 bases at J; junction bases unmatched: 12. The CDR3 covers 15 residues. Germline V gene data show CDR1 as LGHNA and CDR2 as YSLEER. The CDR3 bases are TGCGCCAGCAGCCAAGGACAGGGAGGAGTCGAGGACTACACCTTC. The encoded protein is CASSQGQGGVEDYTF.

This clonotype was observed a handful of times. The chain has TRBV7-9 and TRBJ2-1; 8 bases align to TRBD1. The V gene end was trimmed by 6 bases and the J gene end by 7 bases; junction bases not matched to a gene: 11. Germline V gene sequence: CDR1 SEHNR, CDR2 FQNEAQ (reference sequence). The length of the CDR3 is 15 residues. CDR3 region: CASRTQRQGRNEQFF. The CDR3, as DNA: TGTGCCAGCAGGACCCAACGACAGGGGAGGAATGAGCAGTTCTTC.

The chain carries TRBV7-2 and TRBJ2-5, with D unresolved. CDR3 length: 14 amino acids. Germline-derived CDR1 and CDR2 are SGHTA and FQGNSA. The ends were cut back, 3 bases at V and 2 bases at J, with 10 bases in the middle. CDR3 DNA: TGTGCCAGCAGCTTGAGGTACGAGCAAGAGACCCAGTACTTC. It codes for CASSLRYEQETQYF.

This chain joins TRBV27 and TRBJ1-1; D not certain. V was cut by 0 bases and J by 11 bases, with 13 bases left in between. There are 13 residues in the CDR3. CDR1 is MNHEY, CDR2 SMNVEV, per germline (reference sequence). The CDR3 DNA is TGTGCCAGCAGTTTATCCTTTCTGTCGATGGCTTTCTTT. It specifies CASSLSFLSMAFF.

Ten or more counts support this clonotype. The chain is built from TRBV4-3 and TRBJ2-2; the match to TRBD2 covers 8 bases. CDR1 and CDR2 from the germline V gene are LGHNA and YSLEER. J was trimmed by 6 bases and V by 4 bases; bases with no gene match: 7. The CDR3 extends over 15 amino acids. The CDR3 nucleotides are TGCGCCAGCAGCCGGCTAGCGGGCTCTGCCGGGGAGCTGTTTTTT. It is translated as CASSRLAGSAGELFF.

A remark on this clonotype: A junction boundary mismatches the germline segment, possibly from a read error. V usage is TRBV12-3 or TRBV12-4 and J usage is TRBJ2-7; tentatively, D is TRBD1 (6 bases). CDR3 size: 13 residues. The CDR3 DNA sequence: TGTACCAGCAGTTTAGGGGGATCCTACGAGCAGTACTTC. Protein: CTSSLGGSYEQYF.

The rearrangement uses TRBV3-1 and TRBJ1-4; D unresolved. In germline, CDR1 is LGHDT, CDR2 YNNKEL (reference sequence). This CDR3 is 11 amino acids long. Between the trimmed V and J ends, which lost 6 bases and 7 bases, there was a span of 6 bases. The CDR3: CASSLLEKLFF. In DNA, the CDR3 is TGTGCCAGCAGTCTACTTGAAAAACTGTTTTTT.

This clonotype appeared a few times. V and J are TRBV9 and TRBJ2-3; TRBD2 aligns across 7 bases. CDR1 is SGDLS and CDR2 is YYNGEE in the germline V gene. The CDR3 runs 15 residues. With 4 bases clipped from V and 2 bases from J, the junction kept 7 bases outside the gene matches. CDR3 bases: TGTGCCAGCAGCCTTCGACTAGCTACCACAGATACGCAGTATTTT. This translates into CASSLRLATTDTQYF.

Only a few counts were recorded for this clonotype. J is TRBJ2-2 and V is TRBV6-1; perhaps TRBD2 as D (7 bases). Trimming took 6 bases from V and 3 from J, leaving 17 bases between them. Germline values: CDR1 MNHNS, CDR2 SASEGT. This CDR3 contains 16 residues. In DNA form, the CDR3 reads TGTGCCAGCAGGGAGCCTAGGGGGAGGGACACCGGGGAGCTGTTTTTT. It is translated as CASREPRGRDTGELFF.

V and J are TRBV27 and TRBJ2-7; D may be TRBD2 (6 bases). This CDR3 has 15 amino acids. CDR1 and CDR2 (germline): MNHEY, SMNVEV (reference sequence). Between the trimmed V and J ends, which lost 5 bases and 1 base, there was a span of 15 bases. Written as DNA, the CDR3 is TGTGCCAGCAGTGCCGCGGGACTGGGGTCCTACGAGCAGTACTTC. This codes for CASSAAGLGSYEQYF.

The V and J genes are TRBV6-5 and TRBJ2-6; D is undetermined. The CDR3 has 15 residues. Germline CDR1 MNHEY, CDR2 SVGAGI. Deletions cut 2 bases from V and 0 bases from J, with 5 bases between. In DNA form, the CDR3 reads TGTGCCAGCAGTTACGCACTCTCTGGGGCCAACGTCCTGACTTTC. Translated, it gives CASSYALSGANVLTF.

In its sample, this clonotype was seen many times. V and J are TRBV11-1 and TRBJ2-5; D unclear. V lost 4 bases and J 2 bases, leaving 11 bases between the germline ends. Germline CDR1 is SGHAT and CDR2 is FQDESV (reference sequence). This CDR3 region has 14 residues. The CDR3 sequence: CASSSPGWQETQYF. CDR3 in DNA: TGTGCCAGCAGCTCGCCCGGCTGGCAAGAGACCCAGTACTTC.

This clonotype was observed many times. The rearrangement links TRBV15 to TRBJ1-2, with unresolved D. CDR3 length equals 15 residues. Germline V gene sequence: CDR1 LNHNV, CDR2 YYDKDF (reference sequence). V gave up 2 bases and J gave up 4 bases, with 14 bases separating them. CDR3 bases: TGTGCCACCAGCAGATTAGTTAGTGGGATCTATGGCTACACCTTC. This gives the protein CATSRLVSGIYGYTF.